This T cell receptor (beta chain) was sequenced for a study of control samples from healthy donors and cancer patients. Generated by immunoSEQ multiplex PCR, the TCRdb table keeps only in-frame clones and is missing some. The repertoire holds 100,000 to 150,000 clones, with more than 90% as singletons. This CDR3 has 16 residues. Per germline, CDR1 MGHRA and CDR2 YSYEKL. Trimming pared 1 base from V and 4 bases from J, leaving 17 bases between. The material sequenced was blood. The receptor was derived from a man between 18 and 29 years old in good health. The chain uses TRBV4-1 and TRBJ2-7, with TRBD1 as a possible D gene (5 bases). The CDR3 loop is CASSQALQAMKYEQYF. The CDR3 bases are TGCGCCAGCAGCCAAGCCCTACAGGCGATGAAATACGAGCAGTACTTC.